The 14 T cell receptor beta chains in this list originate from one sample, sequenced in a study of vaccination effects on CD4 cells after COVID-19. Sequencing was performed with immunoSEQ multiplex PCR; in TCRdb, only in-frame clones are kept and a portion is missing. In the table there are some 68,000 clones, under 75% of which are singletons. Ahead of sequencing, the ViraFEST assay grew antigen-specific CD4+ T cells using viral peptide pools. Culture lasted about nine days before CD4+ T cell isolation. Vaccine recipients had no previous SARS-CoV-2 infection; their nucleocapsid antibodies were negative. Their specific antigens are unknown. The sample was CD4+ T cells from PBMCs cultured with HCoV-OC43 spike peptides, taken before COVID-19 vaccination. The subset here: HCoV-OC43 spike overlapping peptide pool stimulation. The receptors shown here come from a human donor who received a COVID-19 vaccine.

This clone was observed a few times. The genes are TRBV29-1 and TRBJ1-2; 9 bases map to TRBD1. Germline CDR1 SQVTM, CDR2 ANQGSEA. The CDR3 is 13 amino acids. J lost 6 bases, V lost 6 bases, and 8 bases had no gene match. The CDR3 spells CSVEPGQGDGYTF. Written as DNA, the CDR3 is TGCAGCGTAGAACCGGGACAGGGTGATGGCTACACCTTC.

V gene TRBV2 combines with J gene TRBJ1-1; D ambiguous. Between the trimmed V and J ends, which lost 6 bases and 2 bases, there was a span of 7 bases. From germline, CDR1 is SNHLY and CDR2 FYNNEI. The CDR3 totals 12 residues. The CDR3 reads CASSGPNTEAFF. The CDR3 DNA follows: TGTGCCAGCAGCGGGCCTAACACTGAAGCTTTCTTT.

The V and J genes are TRBV6-5 and TRBJ1-4; D not certain. In germline, CDR1 is MNHEY, CDR2 SVGAGI. This CDR3 comprises 15 residues. V gave up 2 bases and J gave up 7 bases, with 14 bases separating them. The CDR3 nucleotides are TGTGCCAGCAGTTACAGGCTCACGGCAAGTGAAAAACTGTTTTTT. It translates to CASSYRLTASEKLFF.

The chain is built from TRBV12-5 and TRBJ1-2; D may be TRBD1 (5 bases). CDR3 size: 18 residues. V was pared by 2 bases and J by 1 base, with 20 bases between. Germline CDR1 is LGHNT and CDR2 is FRNRAP. CDR3 loop: CASGLTPGLPGFNYGYTF. The DNA of the CDR3 is TGTGCTAGTGGTTTGACCCCGGGACTCCCGGGATTTAACTATGGCTACACCTTC. The full variable domain, its missing parts supplied by reference TRBV12-5 and TRBJ1-2, is DARVTQTPRHKVTEMGQEVTMRCQPILGHNTVFWYRQTMMQGLELLAYFRNRAPLDDSGMPKDRFSAEMPDATLATLKIQPSEPRDSAVYFCASGLTPGLPGFNYGYTFGSGTRLTVV.

The rearrangement uses TRBV5-1 and TRBJ2-5, with a possible D match to TRBD1 (6 bases). This CDR3 has 15 amino acids. Trimming pared 4 bases from V and 1 base from J, leaving 14 bases between. The germline V gene has CDR1 SGHRS and CDR2 YFSETQ. The CDR3 sequence is CASSASGQFQETQYF. CDR3 nucleotide sequence: TGCGCCAGCAGCGCCTCAGGACAGTTCCAAGAGACCCAGTACTTC.

This rearrangement joins TRBV29-1 to TRBJ2-2, with no clear D. This CDR3 has 12 amino acids. Trimming took off 4 bases at V and 1 base at J, with 4 bases between the two ends. Germline V CDR1 and CDR2: SQVTM, ANQGSEA. The CDR3 spells CSVGGNTGELFF. In DNA form, the CDR3 reads TGCAGCGTTGGAGGGAACACCGGGGAGCTGTTTTTT.

The genes are TRBV5-4 and TRBJ2-3; D is undetermined. The germline CDR1 and CDR2 sequences are SGHNT and YYREEE (reference sequence). Between the trimmed V and J ends, which lost 0 bases and 1 base, there was a span of 12 bases. The CDR3 is 16 residues long. CDR3 sequence reads: CASSLAAFIGTDTQYF. CDR3 nucleotides: TGTGCCAGCAGCTTGGCCGCCTTTATCGGCACAGATACGCAGTATTTT. The variable domain in full, completed from reference TRBV5-4 and TRBJ2-3, reads ETGVTQSPTHLIKTRGQQVTLRCSSQSGHNTVSWYQQALGQGPQFIFQYYREEENGRGNFPPRFSGLQFPNYSSELNVNALELDDSALYLCASSLAAFIGTDTQYFGPGTRLTVL.

The chain links TRBV6-4 to TRBJ2-7; TRBD1 agrees at 7 bases. This CDR3 is 14 amino acids long. The germline V gene encodes CDR1 MRHNA and CDR2 SNTAGT. The ends lost 6 bases at V and 2 bases at J; junction bases unmatched: 7. This chain's CDR3 is CASRTGTAAYEQYV. The CDR3 DNA sequence: TGTGCCAGCAGAACCGGGACAGCCGCCTACGAGCAGTACGTC.

This chain links TRBV19 with TRBJ2-1, with 9 bases aligning to TRBD2. The CDR3 sequence is 12 residues long. Losses at the gene ends were 6 bases for V and 13 bases for J; bases not matched to a gene: 7. Germline CDR1 LNHDA, CDR2 SQIVND (reference sequence). The CDR3 sequence: CASRAERGAQFF. Written as DNA, the CDR3 is TGTGCCAGTAGAGCCGAGCGGGGGGCTCAGTTCTTC.

The chain has TRBV5-1 and TRBJ2-3; the match to TRBD1 covers 8 bases. V shed 4 bases, J shed 1 base, and the junction held 5 bases outside the gene matches. Per germline, CDR1 SGHRS and CDR2 YFSETQ. The length of the CDR3 is 15 residues. As DNA, the CDR3 is TGCGCCAGCAGCCACGGACAGGGAGGCACAGATACGCAGTATTTT. Residues: CASSHGQGGTDTQYF.

The gene calls are TRBV7-2 and TRBJ2-1, with 8 bases identical to TRBD2. The CDR3 sequence is 15 residues long. The J segment lost 8 bases and the V segment lost 6 bases, leaving 12 bases of the junction unmatched. Germline V lookup: CDR1 SGHTA, CDR2 FQGNSA. The CDR3 protein is CASRLDGGGLYEQFF. Here the CDR3 DNA reads TGTGCCAGCAGACTCGACGGGGGGGGCCTGTATGAGCAGTTCTTC.

The V and J genes are TRBV10-2 and TRBJ1-1, with D tentatively TRBD1 (6 bases). The CDR3 sequence is 13 residues long. The germline V gene has CDR1 WSHSY and CDR2 SAAADI. Between the trimmed V and J ends, which lost 6 bases and 4 bases, there was a span of 12 bases. The chain's CDR3 is CASRNRAGTEAFF. DNA of the CDR3: TGCGCCAGCAGAAACAGGGCTGGCACTGAAGCTTTCTTT.

This clone was seen a few times. The chain links TRBV3-1 (or the pseudogene TRBV3-2) to TRBJ2-7; 7 nucleotides align to TRBD2. Germline V gene sequence: CDR1 LGHDT, CDR2 YNNKEL (reference sequence). Trimming at V came to 4 bases and at J to 2 bases, leaving 5 bases not matched to a gene. The CDR3 has 14 residues. The CDR3 here is CASSPGTNPYEQYV. In DNA form, the CDR3 reads TGTGCCAGCAGCCCCGGGACTAACCCCTACGAGCAGTACGTC.

This sequence joins TRBV28 and TRBJ2-1; 8 bases fit TRBD2. CDR3 length: 15 amino acids. Trimming at V came to 3 bases and at J to 8 bases, leaving 9 bases not matched to a gene. Germline V gene lookup returns CDR1 MDHEN and CDR2 SYDVKM. For the CDR3, the DNA is TGTGCCAGCAGTTTTCCCGGGGGGGCCGGGCATGAGCAGTTCTTC. Protein sequence: CASSFPGGAGHEQFF.